This entry features one TCR beta chain sequence. Its antigen remains unknown. These data belong to a study of cytomegalovirus exposure and HLA in healthy donors. At the level of the study: One earlier analysis, a look at about 179 million T cells, found almost 120 million unique TCR beta sequences.

Overall study results and limits: Later genetic work tied a missense DCLRE1C variant to beta-chain V and J trimming.

This CDR3 has 15 amino acids. Germline CDR1 is SGDLS and CDR2 is YYNGEE. The junction had 6 bases not matched to a gene; V was cut back by 3 bases and J by 4 bases. PCR involved 60 Vbeta and 13 Jbeta primers. Assay: immunoSEQ multiplex PCR; the TCRdb copy retains only in-frame clones and omits some. In total, the table holds about 140,000 clones. Donors in the study were healthy people who gave bone marrow. Though nominally healthy at sampling, donors likely had unrecorded immune exposures. This receptor was identified in a woman under 30 in good health and CMV-seronegative. The specimen was PBMCs. The chain recombines TRBV9 with TRBJ1-1, with 10 bases aligning to TRBD1. CDR3 sequence (DNA): TGTGCCAGCAGCGGATACCGGGACAGGGGCACTGAAGCTTTCTTT. It specifies CASSGYRDRGTEAFF.